The next 8 T cell receptor beta chains were all read from a single sample in a study of blood T cell repertoires in COVID-19. Using immunoSEQ multiplex PCR, the repertoire was profiled, and TCRdb retains in-frame clones only, with some absent. The profile shows around 300,000 clones, around 91% of them singletons. The sequenced material came from PBMCs or T cells enriched from blood (not recorded which). All receptors derive from a woman aged 18-29 years who had recovered from COVID-19.

V usage is TRBV18 and J usage is TRBJ2-7, with D maybe TRBD1 (6 bases). Per germline, CDR1 KGHSH and CDR2 LQKENI. This CDR3 region has 13 residues. V was shortened by 6 bases and J by 1 base, with 10 bases between the two germline ends. This chain's CDR3 is CASSRTDSYEQYF. The CDR3 bases are TGTGCCAGCTCCCGGACAGATTCCTACGAGCAGTACTTC.

J is TRBJ2-1 and V is TRBV11-2; perhaps TRBD1 as D (6 bases). V was cut by 5 bases and J by 10 bases, with 9 bases left in between. Germline CDR1 is SGHAT and CDR2 is FQNNGV. The length of the CDR3 is 11 residues. The CDR3 protein is CASSLGTEQFF. The CDR3, as DNA: TGTGCCAGCAGCCTCGGGACAGAGCAGTTCTTC.

This rearrangement joins TRBV7-9 to TRBJ2-4, with TRBD1 matching over 9 bases. Per the germline V gene, CDR1 is SEHNR and CDR2 is FQNEAQ (reference sequence). This CDR3 comprises 15 residues. Trimming at V came to 5 bases and at J to 6 bases, leaving 8 bases not matched to a gene. This CDR3 is CASSPRDRVGNIQYF. The CDR3, as DNA: TGTGCCAGCAGCCCGAGGGACAGGGTGGGAAACATTCAGTACTTC. Looking up the rest from reference TRBV7-9 and TRBJ2-4 gives the full variable domain: DTGVSQNPRHKITKRGQNVTFRCDPISEHNRLYWYRQTLGQGPEFLTYFQNEAQLEKSRLLSDRFSAERPKGSFSTLEIQRTEQGDSAMYLCASSPRDRVGNIQYFGAGTRLSVL.

The rearrangement uses TRBV4-1 and TRBJ1-1; no reliable D call. CDR1 is MGHRA, CDR2 YSYEKL, per germline. The ends were cut back, 4 bases at V and 0 bases at J, with 12 bases in the middle. This CDR3 spans 15 amino acids. The CDR3 reads CASSPLGLLNTEAFF. DNA of the CDR3: TGCGCCAGCAGCCCCCTCGGACTTCTGAACACTGAAGCTTTCTTT.

A single count supports this clone. The chain uses TRBV18 and TRBJ1-2; the D is unclear. CDR1 and CDR2 from the germline V gene are KGHSH and LQKENI. The CDR3 runs to 14 residues. V dropped 2 bases and J dropped 3 bases, with 10 bases sitting between them. The CDR3 region is CASSPSREYYGYTF. The CDR3 bases are TGTGCCAGCTCACCATCTCGAGAGTACTATGGCTACACCTTC.

The genes are TRBV7-8 and TRBJ2-1; TRBD1 agrees at 8 bases. V lost 1 base and J lost 7; bases outside the gene matches: 3. Germline CDR1 reads SGHVS; CDR2 reads FQNEAQ. The CDR3 loop spans 14 amino acids. CDR3: CASSLVDRENEQFF. The CDR3 DNA follows: TGTGCCAGCAGCTTAGTGGACAGGGAGAATGAGCAGTTCTTC.

The rearrangement uses TRBV7-2 and TRBJ2-7; TRBD2 agrees at 9 bases. The ends lost 4 bases at V and 2 bases at J; junction bases unmatched: 3. The CDR3 length is 14 residues. CDR1 is SGHTA, CDR2 FQGNSA, per germline. CDR3 in DNA: TGTGCCAGCAGCTCCCGGACTAGCGCCTACGAGCAGTACTTC. It translates to CASSSRTSAYEQYF. The entire variable domain, with the rest obtained from reference TRBV7-2 and TRBJ2-7, is as follows: GAGVSQSPSNKVTEKGKDVELRCDPISGHTALYWYRQSLGQGLEFLIYFQGNSAPDKSGLPSDRFSAERTGGSVSTLTIQRTQQEDSAVYLCASSSRTSAYEQYFGPGTRLTVT.

This chain uses TRBV2 with TRBJ1-5; 8 bases line up with TRBD1. V shed 5 bases and J 6 bases; nucleotides not matched to a gene: 6. This CDR3 spans 14 amino acids. The germline V gene has CDR1 SNHLY and CDR2 FYNNEI. CDR3 sequence (DNA): TGTGCCAGCAGTACCCAGGGGGCGGGTCAGCCCCAGCATTTT. Residues: CASSTQGAGQPQHF.